This TCR beta chain was observed in a study of blood T cell repertoires in COVID-19. Study in general: Spain, Italy and the United States supplied samples that represented acute and convalescent COVID-19.

The repertoire was sequenced with immunoSEQ multiplex PCR; TCRdb's copy has only in-frame clones and lacks some. The sample includes 200,000 to 250,000 clones, about 90% of them seen just once. Germline loops: CDR1 SGHVS, CDR2 FQNEAQ. The germline V and J ends were trimmed by 5 bases and 8 bases, with 15 bases remaining between them. This CDR3 spans 14 amino acids. Ages ranged from roughly 18 to 100 years, with residence in approximately 23 US areas. J is TRBJ2-2 and V is TRBV7-8; D possibly corresponds to TRBD1 (6 bases). Sequencing was performed on PBMCs or T cells enriched from blood (not recorded which). The receptor was isolated from a man aged 30 to 39 who had recovered from COVID-19. CDR3 sequence reads: CASSPNRVPGELFF. DNA of the CDR3: TGTGCCAGCAGCCCAAACAGGGTACCGGGGGAGCTGTTTTTT.